This TCR beta chain was obtained from a study of shared clonotypes between healthy human individuals (dated by TCRdb to the early 2020s). About the study as a whole: A couple of women and a few men aged 18 to 49 years were included in the cohort. For each donor, CD4 naive and CD4 memory were each given three plates, CD8 naive was given two plates, and CD8 memory was given one plate. The study deeply sequenced blood TCR repertoires of about 5 healthy adults to estimate repertoire size and the extent of clonotype sharing between individuals. Libraries were prepared and TCR repertoires were sequenced by different laboratories using diverse techniques, in order to increase sequencing depth and limit assay-specific biases. Per donor, leukapheresis produced somewhere between about 0.85 and 10 billion PBMCs. What the authors observed across the whole study: Across several donors, around 5% of naive CD4, over 3% of naive CD8, approximately 2.5% of memory CD4, and under 0.45% of memory CD8 clonotypes were shared. Sampling was restricted to blood, and TCR repertoires in tissue are likely to differ from TCR repertoires in blood. Clonotypes shared by all four sorted-subset donors showed higher generation probabilities than non-shared clonotypes. Pairwise subsampling led to the expectation that sequencing depth would affect the degree of clonotype sharing among donors. Estimated clonotype richness was generally larger for naive than for memory subsets. Rarefaction of sorted-subset datasets indicated incomplete sequencing despite the large sequencing depth. The genetic and exposure-history diversity represented was limited by the small number of donors.

Healthy HIV-negative adults with no recently reported acute infections or vaccinations were included as donors. All donors were Caucasian adults living in Nashville, Tennessee, USA. Magnetic negative selection was used to enrich CD4+ T cells, after which naive cells were positively selected on CD45RA and the negative fraction became the memory subset. Blood was obtained by leukapheresis, after which PBMCs were separated by Ficoll-Histopaque density gradient centrifugation and cryopreserved in liquid nitrogen vapor phase. Purity and quantity of every magnetically sorted T cell population were checked by analytical flow cytometry. Genomic DNA was isolated from every sorted fraction and measured by UV absorbance on a Nanodrop 2000c. A remark on this clone: The target of this receptor is not known. Base qualities are not provided; no much larger clone lies one nucleotide away.

The CDR3 goes from the cysteine to the phenylalanine over 14 residues. Just the 42-base CDR3 DNA is kept, in frame starting at base 1. Trimming takes 2 bases from V and 5 bases from J, and the germline ends sit 12 bases apart. CDR1 is given as SGHRS and CDR2 as YFSETQ, both from the germline V gene. Using the deep immunoSEQ assay, TCR CDR3 regions were amplified from genomic DNA by multiplex PCR. For each cell subset, the extracted genomic DNA was distributed evenly across all wells of several immunoSEQ 96-well plates, and each plate served as one replicate. For sorted subsets, approximately 0.2 ug of genomic DNA, equivalent to around 31,000 T cell genomes, went into each replicate PCR. Purified libraries were quantified with a Qubit 3.0 fluorometer, sized on a Bioanalyzer 2100, and re-quantified with the KAPA Library Quantification kit. Every immunoSEQ 96-well plate was sequenced on a separate single-read 150-cycle Illumina NextSeq 550 flow cell. Per the original workflow: Because the immunoSEQ output included only junctional sequences and no quality scores, the filtering could not be the same as the filtering used for full-length reads. To assign V/J genes and CDR3, sequences were annotated against IMGT germline references using PyIR, a Python wrapper for IgBLAST v1.9. Reads with weak V/J assignments (E-value above 1e-6), missing CDR3, stop codons, out-of-frame junctions, or ambiguous translated residues were removed. V3J clonotypes were defined as sequences sharing an identical inferred V gene, J gene, and CDR3 amino acid sequence. Percentage overlap between repertoires was calculated by dividing the number of shared unique clonotypes by the size of the smaller repertoire. RTK rarefaction, the Chao1 estimator, and Recon v2.1 estimates of unobserved clonotypes were used to assess repertoire richness. OLGA was used to compute generation probabilities for all TCRbeta clonotypes that the gDNA method yielded from a handful of donors. TCRdb took this table from immuneACCESS and kept in-frame rearrangements with V and J called. Such tables lack part of the clones; where checked against another copy, unresolved V genes explain under half of the gap, and the rest is unexplained. The V and J calls and clone size were taken over from that table, and D and trimming were inferred from the DNA. This sample has fewer than 1.8 million clones in its table, and approximately 98.5% of those were observed once. The ten largest account for 0.36% of the sample.

Source material: naive CD4+ T cells sorted from blood. The sample's cell subset or site, from its label and the paper: CD45RA+ positively selected. This sequence uses TRBV5-1 and TRBJ2-3; the D call is possibly TRBD1 or TRBD2, each sharing 5 bases. This clonotype originated in a young man in good health. The sequenced DNA is TGCGCCAGCAGCTTAGGGCAGAGGGGAGATACGCAGTATTTT. This encodes CASSLGQRGDTQYF.